The clone carrying this T cell receptor beta chain occurred once. Antigen unknown. The data stem from a study of T-cell memory formation after mild COVID-19. Study context: There were largely donor-specific TCR clusters. Regarding the study as a whole: Detection of some responders pre-infection suggested pre-existing cross-reactive memory T cells participated. Clones contracting day 15 to 85 were balanced CD4/CD8; later expanders leaned CD4+.

Trimming removed 2 bases at V and 2 bases at J, with 5 bases between. The CDR3 runs to 13 residues. Germline V lookup: CDR1 SGHDN, CDR2 FVKESK. UMIs and sample barcodes were carried by the TCR alpha and TCR beta cDNA libraries that 5'RACE produced using constant-segment primers. MiXCR, applied by TCRdb to the 5' RACE reads, yields one record per CDR3 protein. The table lists a few hundred thousand distinct CDR3 sequences, over 15% of them singletons. The rearrangement uses TRBV14 and TRBJ2-3, with D uncertain. The sample taken for sequencing was PBMCs or a T cell subset sorted from them (not recorded which). This TCR derives from a man aged 18 to 30 who had mild COVID-19 (a few samples of this study predate the infection). Cell type and time point are not known. This chain's CDR3 is CASSQWVTDTQYF. CDR3 sequence (DNA): TGTGCCAGCAGCCAATGGGTCACAGATACGCAGTATTTT.